The clone carrying this TCR beta chain has only a few counts. Its antigen is currently unknown. Trimming removed 3 bases at V and 1 base at J, with 15 bases between. This CDR3 has 16 residues. Germline V gene data show CDR1 as SNHLY and CDR2 as FYNNEI. These data are taken from a study of read filtering for tumor transcriptome and immune sequencing. As for the study in general: By R-ISS, stages I, II and III held 8, 16 and 7 patients.

The library was built from 400 to 500 ng RNA with molecular barcoded adaptors for alpha/delta and beta/gamma chains. TCRdb used MiXCR to reprocess the reads, holding one entry per CDR3 protein. Altogether 35,000 to 55,000 distinct CDR3 sequences are present, less than 15% being singletons, with the ten largest covering roughly 15%. Points from the study as a whole: Single-read clonotypes: about 81.9% of IR-seq clonotypes (around 3.5% of reads), 74.6% of RNA-seq clonotypes (around 48% of reads).

The sequenced sample consisted of a population of CD138-negative cells sorted from bone marrow. The gene calls are TRBV2 and TRBJ2-5; D possibly matches TRBD1 or TRBD2 (5 bases each). The clonotype originates from a donor at least 40 years old with multiple myeloma. CDR3 sequence (DNA): TGTGCCAGCAGTGAGGACGGGACGGTCGTCCAAGAGACCCAGTACTTC. It is translated as CASSEDGTVVQETQYF.